The sample holds a few counts of the clone carrying this T cell receptor beta chain. Its matching antigen is unknown. This entry belongs to a study of CD8+CD57+ T cells in acquired aplastic anemia. The CDR3 is 16 residues long. Germline CDR1 SGHKS, CDR2 YYEKEE (reference sequence). Trimming took 5 bases from V and 2 from J; bases not matched to a gene: 8. The authors sequenced patients whose flow cytometry had shown CD8+CD57+ cell expansion. All participating patients were living with severe acquired aplastic anemia. The use of genomic DNA as template underpinned the TCR beta VDJ and CDR3 profiling. Using its own MiXCR run on the reads, TCRdb lists one record per CDR3 protein. The sample shows roughly 500,000 distinct CDR3 sequences, 25% to 40% of them seen only once. Findings and caveats of the study: Both patients and controls carried the same twenty-nine CD8+ CDR3 sequences. Statistical testing detected no significant gap in CD8+ Simpson's diversity between patients and controls.

This sequence was found in a human donor with aplastic anemia. The chain employs TRBV5-5 and TRBJ1-2; TRBD1 matches 11 bases. The sample taken for sequencing was sorted CD4+, CD8+, or CD8+CD57+ T cells (not recorded which) from PBMCs. The CDR3 DNA follows: TGTGCCAGCAGTCGGGACAGGGGGACCGTCAACTATGGCTACACCTTC. Protein sequence: CASSRDRGTVNYGYTF.